The rows below give T cell receptor beta chains drawn from one sample of a study of blood T cell repertoires in COVID-19. Some clones are missing from TCRdb's copy, which holds only in-frame ones; the method was immunoSEQ multiplex PCR. The sample holds some 75,000 clones, approximately 84% seen once. The material sequenced was peripheral blood. The receptors shown here come from a man between 50 and 59 years old with COVID-19, enrolled during active disease. The CDR3 runs from the conserved cysteine through the conserved F or W. D genes are given only for firm matches. Size is stated for part of the rows, as once, few or many counts, or as a class when the clone is expanded.

TRBJ2-2 TRBV28 . TRBD2 CASSLSGGKLFF TGTGCCAGCAGTTTATCGGGGGGGAAGCTGTTTTTT
TRBJ1-5 TRBV5-1 . . CASSLDSYSNQPQHF TGCGCCAGCAGCTTGGACAGTTATAGCAATCAGCCCCAGCATTTT
TRBJ2-1 TRBV9 . . CASSVVERSSYNEQFF TGTGCCAGCAGCGTAGTTGAGCGGAGCTCCTACAATGAGCAGTTCTTC
TRBJ2-5 TRBV4-3 . TRBD2 CASAAVAGYQETQYF TGCGCCAGCGCCGCGGTAGCGGGATACCAAGAGACCCAGTACTTC
TRBJ1-2 TRBV27 . . CASSFLGGTTDGYTF TGTGCCAGCAGTTTCCTAGGCGGGACCACCGACGGCTACACCTTC
TRBJ2-7 TRBV6-5 . . CASSYSGKQYF TGTGCCAGCAGTTACTCCGGGAAGCAGTACTTC
TRBJ2-1 TRBV4-1 . . CASSQDGGGVSYNEQFF TGCGCCAGCAGCCAAGATGGAGGCGGAGTCTCCTACAATGAGCAGTTCTTC
TRBJ1-2 TRBV10-3 once TRBD1 CAISPGGVDYGYTF TGTGCCATCAGTCCAGGGGGTGTCGACTATGGCTACACCTTC
TRBJ2-1 TRBV18 few TRBD2 CASSPASGRPSGDEQFF TGTGCCAGCTCACCTGCTAGCGGCAGGCCGTCTGGGGATGAGCAGTTCTTC
TRBJ1-3 TRBV2 . . CATKRDSGNTIYF TGTGCCACCAAGAGGGATTCTGGAAACACCATATATTTT
TRBJ1-5 TRBV3-1/TRBV3-2 . TRBD1 CASSQDRGMPQHF TGTGCCAGCAGCCAAGACAGGGGGATGCCCCAGCATTTT
TRBJ2-2 TRBV30 . . CAWSVPGGRELFF TGTGCCTGGAGTGTACCGGGCGGGAGGGAGCTGTTTTTT
TRBJ1-2 TRBV28 . . CASSPGELRANYGYTF TGTGCCAGCAGCCCCGGTGAGCTACGAGCTAACTATGGCTACACCTTC
TRBJ2-7 TRBV5-5 once . CASSLGGGPTYEQYF TGTGCCAGCAGCTTGGGGGGGGGCCCGACCTACGAGCAGTACTTC
TRBJ2-1 TRBV6-5 . TRBD1 CATSKGAGGLDEQFF TGTGCCACTTCCAAGGGGGCAGGGGGTTTGGATGAGCAGTTCTTC
TRBJ1-6 TRBV30 . TRBD1 CAWTQGVNSPLHF TGTGCCTGGACGCAGGGGGTCAATTCACCCCTCCACTTT
TRBJ2-1 TRBV7-3 . TRBD1 CASSRGTGYNEQFF TGTGCCAGCAGTCGGGGGACAGGGTACAATGAGCAGTTCTTC
TRBJ2-7 TRBV6-6 . . CASSPGLIGDEQYF TGTGCCAGCAGTCCGGGCCTAATCGGGGACGAGCAGTACTTC
TRBJ1-3 TRBV6-5 few . CASSRTHGNTIYF TGTGCCAGCAGTCGGACACACGGAAACACCATATATTTT
TRBJ2-7 TRBV5-1 . TRBD1 CASSSGTDLRLQYF TGCGCCAGCAGCTCCGGGACAGACCTAAGGTTGCAGTACTTC
TRBJ1-6 TRBV5-8 . . CASSLGEGNSPLHF TGTGCCAGCAGCTTGGGAGAGGGAAATTCACCCCTCCACTTT
TRBJ2-4 TRBV3-1/TRBV3-2 . TRBD2 CASSQAASGRAKNIQYF TGTGCCAGCAGCCAAGCGGCTAGCGGGAGGGCCAAAAACATTCAGTACTTC
TRBJ2-5 TRBV25-1 . . CASGRGPGVEETQYF TGTGCCAGCGGCCGCGGACCCGGGGTCGAGGAGACCCAGTACTTC
TRBJ2-5 TRBV28 once TRBD2 CASSYQAGPGETQYF TGTGCCAGCAGTTACCAAGCGGGGCCCGGGGAGACCCAGTACTTC
TRBJ1-6 TRBV19 once TRBD1 CASIGDRMNSPLHF TGTGCCAGTATCGGGGACAGGATGAATTCACCCCTCCACTTT
TRBJ2-5 TRBV7-3 . TRBD1 CASSRGQGQTQYF TGTGCCAGCAGCCGCGGACAGGGACAGACCCAGTACTTC
TRBJ1-5 TRBV7-2 once TRBD1 CASSLRTGATNQPQHF TGTGCCAGCAGCTTAAGGACAGGGGCAACCAATCAGCCCCAGCATTTT
TRBJ2-2 TRBV9 once . CASSQLSGMNTGELFF TGTGCCAGCAGTCAACTTAGCGGAATGAACACCGGGGAGCTGTTTTTT
TRBJ1-5 TRBV15 many TRBD1 CATSRVGDRADWNQPQHF TGTGCCACCAGCAGAGTGGGCGACAGGGCGGATTGGAATCAGCCCCAGCATTTT
TRBJ1-6 TRBV28 few TRBD1 CASSSGQGFRDSPLHF TGTGCCAGCAGTTCGGGACAGGGGTTCAGGGATTCACCCCTCCACTTT
TRBJ2-6 TRBV6-4 . TRBD1 CASSAGQAGANVLTF TGTGCCAGCAGTGCGGGACAGGCTGGGGCCAACGTCCTGACTTTC
TRBJ1-5 TRBV7-9 . . CASSQSQGSNQPQHF TGTGCCAGCAGCCAGAGTCAGGGAAGCAATCAGCCCCAGCATTTT
TRBJ2-1 TRBV27 few TRBD2 CASSLLFLAGGVEQFF TGTGCCAGCAGTTTATTATTCCTAGCGGGAGGTGTTGAGCAGTTCTTC
TRBJ2-1 TRBV7-9 . . CASSHLSGPEQFF TGTGCCAGCAGTCACTTAAGCGGGCCAGAGCAGTTCTTC
TRBJ2-5 TRBV5-4 . . CASTFGPQGSGRETQYF TGTGCCAGCACCTTTGGGCCTCAGGGGTCGGGGCGGGAGACCCAGTACTTC
TRBJ2-7 TRBV29-1 . . CSVVSGLQTYEQYF TGCAGCGTTGTTTCAGGACTCCAAACCTACGAGCAGTACTTC
TRBJ2-5 TRBV28 . . CASSSTEGLAQETQYF TGTGCCAGCAGTTCAACTGAGGGACTCGCCCAAGAGACCCAGTACTTC
TRBJ1-2 TRBV4-3 . . CASSQATRGAGGYTF TGCGCCAGCAGCCAAGCCACACGAGGGGCGGGAGGCTACACCTTC
TRBJ2-3 TRBV10-3 . . CAISDRGRPSTDTQYF TGTGCCATCAGTGATAGGGGAAGACCTAGCACAGATACGCAGTATTTT
TRBJ1-5 TRBV28 . TRBD1 CASSSLTGASNQPQHF TGTGCCAGCAGTTCCCTCACAGGGGCCAGCAATCAGCCCCAGCATTTT